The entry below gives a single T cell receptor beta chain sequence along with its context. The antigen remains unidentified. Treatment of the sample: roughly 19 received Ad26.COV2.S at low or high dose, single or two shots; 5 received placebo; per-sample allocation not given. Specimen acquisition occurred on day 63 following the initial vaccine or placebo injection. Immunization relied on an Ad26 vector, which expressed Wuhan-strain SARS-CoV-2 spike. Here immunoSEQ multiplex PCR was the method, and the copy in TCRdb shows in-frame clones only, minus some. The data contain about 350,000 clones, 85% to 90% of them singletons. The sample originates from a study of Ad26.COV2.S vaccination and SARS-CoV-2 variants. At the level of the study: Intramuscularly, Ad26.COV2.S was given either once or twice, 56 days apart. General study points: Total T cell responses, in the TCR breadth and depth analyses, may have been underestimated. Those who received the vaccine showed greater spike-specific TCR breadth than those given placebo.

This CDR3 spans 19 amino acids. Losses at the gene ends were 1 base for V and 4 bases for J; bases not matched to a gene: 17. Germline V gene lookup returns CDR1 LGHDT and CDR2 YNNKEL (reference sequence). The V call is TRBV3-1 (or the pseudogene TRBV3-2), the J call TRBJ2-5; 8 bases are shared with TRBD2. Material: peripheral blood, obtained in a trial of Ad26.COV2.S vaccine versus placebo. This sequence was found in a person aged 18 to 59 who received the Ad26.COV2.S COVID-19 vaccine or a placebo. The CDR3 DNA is TGTGCCAGCAGCCAAGGGATCCGCGATAGCGGGGTACGGGGAGAGACCCAGTACTTC. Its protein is CASSQGIRDSGVRGETQYF.